One sample yielded the 6 T cell receptor beta chains listed below, sequenced in a study of cytomegalovirus exposure and HLA in healthy donors. TCRdb's copy holds only in-frame clones and misses some; the assay was immunoSEQ multiplex PCR. Seen here are 120,000 to 150,000 clones, roughly 92% observed once, and the top ten hold around 0.7%. Sequenced input: PBMCs. These receptors were obtained from a man aged 18 to 30 in good health and CMV-seronegative.

The gene calls are TRBV27 and TRBJ1-1; possibly TRBD1 for D (5 bases). V was trimmed by 3 bases and J by 4 bases, leaving 12 bases between them. The CDR3 length is 14 residues. CDR1 and CDR2 (germline): MNHEY, SMNVEV (reference sequence). The CDR3 nucleotides read TGTGCCAGCAGTTTTGGGCAGGGAGGCACTGAAGCTTTCTTT. Protein product: CASSFGQGGTEAFF.

The chain joins TRBV7-9 to TRBJ2-6, with D possibly being TRBD1 (5 bases). The CDR3 is 13 amino acids. CDR1 SEHNR and CDR2 FQNEAQ come from the germline V gene (reference sequence). V was shortened by 11 bases and J by 1 base, with 9 bases between the two germline ends. CDR3 nucleotides: TGTGCCCTCAGGGTATCTGGGGCCAACGTCCTGACTTTC. As protein: CALRVSGANVLTF.

This chain joins TRBV7-6 and TRBJ1-5; 7 bases align to TRBD1. The CDR3 runs 14 residues. Per germline, CDR1 SGHVS and CDR2 FNYEAQ. Trimming removed 1 base from V and 7 bases from J; junction bases left unmatched: 4. The CDR3 loop reads CASSLGTGDQPQHF. Here the CDR3 DNA reads TGTGCCAGCAGCTTAGGTACAGGGGACCAGCCCCAGCATTTT.

The chain has TRBV7-8 and TRBJ2-3; 7 bases map to TRBD2. The junction had 2 bases not matched to a gene; V was cut back by 1 base and J by 4 bases. The CDR3 extends over 14 amino acids. Germline CDR1 and CDR2: SGHVS and FQNEAQ. Here the CDR3 DNA reads TGTGCCAGCAGCTTAGGACGGGAGGCAGATACGCAGTATTTT. This gives the protein CASSLGREADTQYF.

The V call is TRBV7-2, the J call TRBJ1-1; no definite D call. Trimming took off 5 bases at V and 1 base at J, with 14 bases between the two ends. CDR1 and CDR2 (germline): SGHTA, FQGNSA. The CDR3 is made up of 15 amino acids. The CDR3: CASSIQLAGNTEAFF. The CDR3 nucleotides are TGTGCCAGCAGCATTCAGCTCGCAGGGAACACTGAAGCTTTCTTT.

The V and J genes are TRBV19 and TRBJ1-1; no reliable D call. The CDR3 has 13 amino acids. The ends were cut back, 5 bases at V and 1 base at J, with 8 bases in the middle. Germline-derived CDR1 and CDR2 are LNHDA and SQIVND (reference sequence). The CDR3 here is CASSPFSNTEAFF. In DNA, the CDR3 is TGTGCCAGTAGTCCTTTTTCGAACACTGAAGCTTTCTTT.